Given below is one T cell receptor (beta chain) in context. Its antigen is not known. The data are from a study of cytomegalovirus exposure and HLA in healthy donors. Points from the study as a whole: Data from an earlier analysis indicated that most TCR beta V segments were productive either about 87% or about 30% of the time. The study put roughly 160 TCR beta chains on its list as cytomegalovirus-associated. In a later analysis, HLA-associated beta chains showed higher expansion and lower generation probabilities than comparable chains.

V was pared by 2 bases and J by 0 bases, with 5 bases between. CDR1 is SGHRS and CDR2 is YFSETQ in the germline V gene. This CDR3 region has 14 residues. With 60 Vbeta and 13 Jbeta primers, the PCR was carried out. The data were produced by immunoSEQ multiplex PCR, yet TCRdb's version contains in-frame clones alone and is incomplete. The data contain 90,000 to 150,000 clones, approximately 80% of them singletons. The specimen sequenced was PBMCs. This clonotype was sampled from a woman aged 40 to 55 in good health and CMV-seronegative. The chain has TRBV5-1 and TRBJ2-2; no definite D call. CDR3 residues: CASSFTPNTGELFF. In nucleotides, the CDR3 is TGCGCCAGCAGCTTCACACCGAACACCGGGGAGCTGTTTTTT.